The 16 T cell receptor beta chains below all came from one sample that was sequenced in a study of blood T cell repertoires in COVID-19. The table came from immunoSEQ multiplex PCR; TCRdb's copy has only in-frame clones and leaves some out. This table holds 62,000 or so clones, about 86% found once. What was sequenced was peripheral blood. The receptors here all came from an older woman with acute or convalescent COVID-19.

The chain links TRBV10-3 to TRBJ1-2, with 8 bases fitting TRBD1. V lost 3 bases, J lost 4 bases, and 1 base stayed unmatched. CDR3 length equals 13 residues. CDR1 and CDR2 (germline): ENHRY, SYGVKD. CDR3: CAISDTGGYGYTF. CDR3 nucleotides: TGTGCCATCAGTGATACAGGGGGCTATGGCTACACCTTC.

This sequence joins TRBV3-1 (or the pseudogene TRBV3-2) and TRBJ1-1; perhaps TRBD1 as D (5 bases). The V end was cut by 2 bases, the J end by 1 base, with 8 bases between. The CDR3 runs to 14 residues. Per the germline V gene, CDR1 is LGHDT and CDR2 is YNNKEL (reference sequence). CDR3 in DNA: TGTGCCAGCAGCCAATTCCAGGGGAACACTGAAGCTTTCTTT. It yields the protein CASSQFQGNTEAFF.

CDR3 loop: CSVGGTGASNYGYTF. The DNA for the CDR3 is TGCAGCGTCGGAGGGACAGGGGCTTCTAACTATGGCTACACCTTC. The chain recombines TRBV29-1 with TRBJ1-2; 10 nucleotides align to TRBD1. Germline assignment: CDR1 SQVTM and CDR2 ANQGSEA. CDR3 length: 15 amino acids. The ends lost 6 bases at V and 0 bases at J; junction bases unmatched: 7.

The J gene is TRBJ2-5, the V gene TRBV6-5; D may be TRBD1 (6 bases). This CDR3 has 13 residues. The germline V gene has CDR1 MNHEY and CDR2 SVGAGI. V lost 4 bases and J 1 base, leaving 7 bases between the germline ends. This CDR3 is CASSWTAQETQYF. The CDR3 coding sequence is TGTGCCAGCAGTTGGACAGCCCAAGAGACCCAGTACTTC.

The CDR3 loop is CASSLEAGGSYEQYF. DNA of the CDR3: TGTGCCAGCAGCTTAGAGGCAGGGGGGAGCTACGAGCAGTACTTC. The chain employs TRBV7-6 and TRBJ2-7; D might be TRBD1 (7 bases). This CDR3 has 15 residues. From germline, CDR1 is SGHVS and CDR2 FNYEAQ. V gave up 1 base and J gave up 3 bases, with 13 bases separating them.

This clone was seen just once. The chain joins TRBV28 to TRBJ2-2; D is uncertain. CDR1 and CDR2 from the germline V gene are MDHEN and SYDVKM. Trimming took 3 bases from V and 5 from J, leaving 10 bases between them. The CDR3 is made up of 14 amino acids. This chain's CDR3 is CASSFIEFTGELFF. The DNA of the CDR3 is TGTGCCAGCAGTTTTATAGAGTTTACCGGGGAGCTGTTTTTT.

This clone has just a few counts. This chain connects TRBV6-5 to TRBJ2-7, with 7 nucleotides matching TRBD1. The CDR3 spans 16 residues. Germline V gives CDR1 MNHEY, CDR2 SVGAGI. Unmatched junction bases numbered 10, after V lost 0 bases and J lost 5 bases. CDR3 DNA sequence: TGTGCCAGCAGTTACTCGATGGGCCAGGGGGTCAACGAGCAGTACTTC. It translates to CASSYSMGQGVNEQYF.

The V gene is TRBV6-5, the J gene TRBJ1-3; maybe TRBD1 (6 bases). Germline lookup yields CDR1 MNHEY and CDR2 SVGAGI. This CDR3 region has 14 residues. V was trimmed by 5 bases and J by 2 bases, leaving 10 bases between them. The CDR3 DNA reads as TGTGCCAGCAGTCAGGGGCGTCCTGGAAACACCATATATTTT. It specifies CASSQGRPGNTIYF.

This chain uses TRBV27 with TRBJ2-5; 7 bases are a match to TRBD2. Germline assignment: CDR1 MNHEY and CDR2 SMNVEV (reference sequence). The V and J ends lost 1 base and 7 bases, in that order; junction bases with no gene match: 6. CDR3 size: 14 residues. The CDR3 sequence: CASSLYAGRGTQYF. The DNA of the CDR3 is TGTGCCAGCAGTTTATACGCGGGGAGGGGGACCCAGTACTTC.

For this clone: The sample holds other DNA sequences that translate to the same CDR3. The V call is TRBV3-1 (or the pseudogene TRBV3-2), the J call TRBJ2-1; 8 bases align to TRBD2. The ends lost 2 bases at V and 10 bases at J; junction bases unmatched: 1. The germline V gene has CDR1 LGHDT and CDR2 YNNKEL (reference sequence). CDR3 length: 12 residues. The CDR3 DNA reads TGTGCCAGCAGCCAATTAGCGGGAGAGCAGTTCTTC. Protein: CASSQLAGEQFF.

The chain combines TRBV30 with TRBJ2-7; tentative D call: TRBD2 (5 bases). The CDR3 runs to 15 residues. Trimming stripped 1 base from V and 2 bases from J, with 15 bases between. Germline CDR1 is GTSNPN and CDR2 is SVGIG (reference sequence). The CDR3 reads CAWSGQVARAYEQYF. Written as DNA, the CDR3 is TGTGCCTGGAGTGGGCAGGTGGCGAGGGCCTACGAGCAGTACTTC.

The chain combines TRBV15 with TRBJ2-1; 12 positions agree with TRBD2. There are 16 residues in the CDR3. With V trimmed by 5 bases and J by 3 bases, 5 bases remained unmatched. Germline CDR1 is LNHNV and CDR2 is YYDKDF (reference sequence). CDR3 residues: CATSFRTSGIYNEQFF. The CDR3 DNA sequence: TGTGCCACCAGCTTTCGGACTAGCGGGATCTACAATGAGCAGTTCTTC.

This sequence joins TRBV5-8 and TRBJ1-5, with TRBD1 matching 7 bases. The CDR3 contains 18 residues. CDR1 is SGHTS, CDR2 YDEGEE, per germline. After removal of 5 bases from V and 1 base from J, the junction contained 15 bases not matched to a gene. The chain's CDR3 is CASSPGTIVTGSNQPQHF. The CDR3 bases are TGTGCCAGCAGTCCGGGGACAATCGTGACAGGGAGCAATCAGCCCCAGCATTTT.

The chain combines TRBV7-2 with TRBJ2-5; the match to TRBD2 covers 9 bases. Germline CDR1 SGHTA, CDR2 FQGNSA. The J segment lost 2 bases and the V segment lost 4 bases, leaving 11 bases of the junction unmatched. This CDR3 comprises 17 residues. The CDR3 nucleotides read TGTGCCAGCAGCTCAGGGGCCCAGCGGGGGGCTCAAGAGACCCAGTACTTC. Translated, it gives CASSSGAQRGAQETQYF.

The V and J genes are TRBV9 and TRBJ1-3, with TRBD1 identical over 8 bases. Germline V gene lookup returns CDR1 SGDLS and CDR2 YYNGEE. J gave up 7 bases and V 3 bases, and 3 bases lay outside the gene matches. The CDR3 has 13 amino acids. The CDR3 loop is CASSATGGNTIYF. The CDR3 DNA follows: TGTGCCAGCAGCGCAACAGGGGGGAACACCATATATTTT. The entire variable domain, with the rest obtained from reference TRBV9 and TRBJ1-3, is as follows: DSGVTQTPKHLITATGQRVTLRCSPRSGDLSVYWYQQSLDQGLQFLIQYYNGEERAKGNILERFSAQQFPDLHSELNLSSLELGDSALYFCASSATGGNTIYFGEGSWLTVV.

This chain links TRBV7-9 with TRBJ1-4; D call uncertain. This CDR3 is built from 15 residues. V gave up 1 base and J gave up 8 bases, with 14 bases separating them. Germline V lookup: CDR1 SEHNR, CDR2 FQNEAQ (reference sequence). The CDR3 DNA sequence: TGTGCCAGCAGCTTAGTTGGCAGAGGCGACGAAAAACTGTTTTTT. This sequence encodes CASSLVGRGDEKLFF.